These T cell receptor beta chains were read from a single sample in a study of cytomegalovirus exposure and HLA in healthy donors. TCRdb's table, derived via immunoSEQ multiplex PCR, lists solely in-frame clones and lacks some. The table shows about 160,000 clones, with roughly 80% occurring only once. The source material was PBMCs. Receptors originate from a girl aged 10-17 years in good health and CMV-seropositive. Each CDR3 is given without its conserved first and last residue. Fields, in order: J gene, V gene, CDR3 protein.

TRBJ2-7	TRBV19	ASSGDTSYEQY
TRBJ2-5	TRBV10-1	ASSEGLAGSRLETQY
TRBJ2-7	TRBV6-1	ASNGLAGAHEQY
TRBJ1-1	TRBV18	ASSPIGGTAEAF
TRBJ1-1	TRBV15	ATSRDRVRNTEAF
TRBJ2-7	TRBV6-6	ASSTRQGVSYEQY
TRBJ1-5	TRBV15	ATSRALDIWQPQH
TRBJ1-5	TRBV28	ASSLGDRENQPQH
TRBJ2-1	TRBV10-3	AISEKRVLNEQF
TRBJ1-5	TRBV27	ASRGLPWGGNQPQH
TRBJ2-3	TRBV27	ASSLNRGQGTDTQY
TRBJ1-4	TRBV28	ASSTVTGNEKLF
TRBJ2-1	TRBV2	ASSPQTGYNEQF
TRBJ2-5	TRBV28	ASRRTGPGETQY
TRBJ2-3	TRBV4-3	ASSQVGSGKGSDTQY
TRBJ2-7	TRBV7-2	ATGGGDDEQY
TRBJ2-6	TRBV4-1	ASSQESAGANVLT
TRBJ2-1	TRBV10-3	AIRGSLAAEQF
TRBJ2-5	TRBV27	ASSLSGKTQY
TRBJ2-7	TRBV2	ASRNSYEQY
TRBJ2-3	TRBV10-3	ALRRDSGTDTQY
TRBJ2-5	TRBV5-1	ASSGGTGEETQY
TRBJ2-2	TRBV2	ASSAPRGRRGELF
TRBJ2-1	TRBV11-2	ASSLGGTGGYNEQF
TRBJ2-3	TRBV4-1	ASSQVAGLADTDTQY
TRBJ2-7	TRBV2	ASSEAGLLYEQY
TRBJ1-5	TRBV29-1	SVVVAGGLGNQPQH
TRBJ2-3	TRBV5-4	AHGGGPDTQY
TRBJ2-3	TRBV4-3	ASSQAAEDTQY
TRBJ2-3	TRBV5-4	ASSQTTGWPAGRTDTQY
TRBJ2-1	TRBV27	ASSFTTGGSYNEQF
TRBJ2-7	TRBV18	ASSPSGQGYEQY
TRBJ1-2	TRBV14	ASSQWDRTYGYT
TRBJ2-7	TRBV28	ASSRPGSSYEQY
TRBJ1-1	TRBV6-1	ASSAGQGAGENTEAF
TRBJ2-5	TRBV2	ASSEALRGGQETQY
TRBJ2-2	TRBV5-4	ASSLALAGVLPNTGELF
TRBJ2-5	TRBV2	ASTLAVKETQY
TRBJ1-1	TRBV7-9	ASSSPPGGSLDAF
TRBJ2-5	TRBV28	ASSLFGGLAGGRYETQY
TRBJ1-3	TRBV6-4	ASSDSSMICGFGMGNTIY
TRBJ1-1	TRBV5-1	ASSLAEGGSTEAF
TRBJ2-3	TRBV11-3	ASSPRTGATDTQY
TRBJ2-5	TRBV10-2	ATGQESETQY
TRBJ1-5	TRBV7-2	ASSLESNQPQH
TRBJ2-7	TRBV10-3	ATGLTGAYEQY
TRBJ1-1	TRBV7-2	ASSLPLFSTGSSTEAF
TRBJ1-1	TRBV5-4	ASSRRTGVRPLAEAF
TRBJ2-5	TRBV5-8	ASSSPAKTQY
TRBJ2-1	TRBV15	ATSKYPQGATHEQF
TRBJ2-7	TRBV6-1	ASTLTGYEQY
TRBJ1-5	TRBV6-6	ASSHRGSNQPQH